Presented here are 15 T cell receptor beta chains from one specimen sequenced in a study of regulatory and conventional T cells in RAG deficiency. The sorted conventional CD4+ T cells were CD25-low and CD127-high, with genomic DNA sequenced. The data were produced by immunoSEQ multiplex PCR, yet TCRdb's version contains in-frame clones alone and is incomplete. The sample records 45,000 or so clones, around 89% being singletons. These data also featured in a second study, about regulatory T cells. From that paper: Amplification used 52 TRBV primers and 13 TRBJ primers.

Material for sequencing was CD4+ effector T cells sorted from blood. The receptors come from a human donor in good health.

The chain employs TRBV7-8 and TRBJ2-2; 8 nucleotides line up with TRBD1. Germline trimming cut 1 base from V and 4 bases from J; bases unmatched to any gene: 2. This CDR3 spans 15 amino acids. Germline CDR1 and CDR2: SGHVS and FQNEAQ. This CDR3 reads CASSLVTGATGELFF. The CDR3 DNA is TGTGCCAGCAGCTTAGTGACAGGGGCCACCGGGGAGCTGTTTTTT.

This chain connects TRBV27 to TRBJ2-1, with 10 bases aligning to TRBD1. Germline V gene data show CDR1 as MNHEY and CDR2 as SMNVEV (reference sequence). V was pared by 5 bases and J by 3 bases, with 7 bases of the junction left unmatched. CDR3 length: 16 amino acids. The CDR3 region has the DNA TGTGCCAGCAGTATATTCCGGGACAGGGGCTACAATGAGCAGTTCTTC. This sequence encodes CASSIFRDRGYNEQFF.

V usage is TRBV11-2 and J usage is TRBJ1-2, with 7 bases matching TRBD1. The CDR3 contains 16 residues. CDR1 is SGHAT and CDR2 is FQNNGV in the germline V gene. The V and J ends lost 6 bases and 3 bases, in that order; junction bases with no gene match: 13. This CDR3 reads CASRTLTGKSYYGYTF. The CDR3 DNA follows: TGTGCCAGCAGAACCCTGACAGGGAAGTCGTACTATGGCTACACCTTC.

The V and J genes are TRBV21-1 and TRBJ1-5. TRBV21-1 is listed as a pseudogene. The CDR3 length is 16 residues. DNA for the CDR3: TGTGCCAGCACCATCTTCGACGGCGTCAGCAATCAGCCCCAGCATTTT. Its translation is CASTIFDGVSNQPQHF.

V is TRBV10-3 and J is TRBJ2-7, with TRBD1 matching 8 bases. CDR3 size: 12 residues. Germline assignment: CDR1 ENHRY and CDR2 SYGVKD. With V trimmed by 11 bases and J by 0 bases, 3 bases remained unmatched. CDR3 DNA: TGTGCCCTTGGGACAGGCTCCTACGAGCAGTACTTC. Translating it yields CALGTGSYEQYF.

This chain links TRBV15 with TRBJ1-2; TRBD1 matches 10 bases. Germline loops: CDR1 LNHNV, CDR2 YYDKDF (reference sequence). Losses at the gene ends were 1 base for V and 3 bases for J; bases not matched to a gene: 2. CDR3 length equals 15 residues. CDR3 bases: TGTGCCACCAGCAGAGGAGGGACAGGGGACTATGGCTACACCTTC. This translates into CATSRGGTGDYGYTF.

Points on this clone: One end of the junction is discordant with germline, which a read error may explain. The genes are TRBV7-7 and TRBJ1-1; D not certain. This CDR3 is 13 amino acids long. The V gene's germline CDR1 is SSHAT and CDR2 FNYEAQ (reference sequence). The CDR3 bases are TGTGCTAGCAGCCCATCTCGAGGTACTGAAGCTTTCTTT. This gives the protein CASSPSRGTEAFF.

The genes are TRBV5-1 and TRBJ1-3; unclear D gene. The CDR3 length is 15 residues. Trimming cost V 4 bases and J 0 bases, with 11 bases left between them. CDR1 SGHRS and CDR2 YFSETQ come from the germline V gene. CDR3 region: CASSDASRSGNTIYF. The CDR3 coding sequence is TGCGCCAGCAGCGACGCAAGTCGCTCTGGAAACACCATATATTTT.

This chain joins TRBV14 and TRBJ1-2; 7 bases align to TRBD1. The CDR3 runs 15 residues. The ends lost 4 bases at V and 4 bases at J; junction bases unmatched: 9. Germline V CDR1 and CDR2: SGHDN, FVKESK. In nucleotides, the CDR3 is TGTGCCAGCAGCCCCGGAACGACAGGGTCCTATGGCTACACCTTC. Translation: CASSPGTTGSYGYTF.

This clone was counted between two and nine times. J is TRBJ2-3 and V is TRBV6-5; the match to TRBD1 covers 9 bases. This CDR3 is built from 15 residues. Germline CDR1 is MNHEY and CDR2 is SVGAGI. V was pared by 7 bases and J by 3 bases, with 8 bases of the junction left unmatched. As DNA, the CDR3 is TGTGCCAGCACTCGACAGGGGGGCGGTACAGATACGCAGTATTTT. It specifies CASTRQGGGTDTQYF.

The chain combines TRBV6-5 with TRBJ1-5; TRBD1 matches at 7 bases. The length of the CDR3 is 13 residues. J lost 6 bases, V lost 5 bases, and 4 bases had no gene match. Germline V gene lookup returns CDR1 MNHEY and CDR2 SVGAGI. DNA for the CDR3: TGTGCCAGCAGTACGGACAGGACTCAGCCCCAGCATTTT. Its protein is CASSTDRTQPQHF.

Only one count was recorded for this clone. The chain uses TRBV5-1 and TRBJ1-5; D is unclear. V lost 0 bases and J lost 4, with 8 bases in between. Germline V gene sequence: CDR1 SGHRS, CDR2 YFSETQ. The CDR3 spans 14 residues. CDR3 in DNA: TGCGCCAGCAGCTTGGACAGCCGAAATCAGCCCCAGCATTTT. Protein: CASSLDSRNQPQHF.

DNA for the CDR3: TGCGCCAGCAGCTTGGCGGGTCAGACCGGGGAGCTGTTTTTT. Its protein is CASSLAGQTGELFF. This rearrangement joins TRBV5-1 to TRBJ2-2; D not certain. The CDR3 covers 14 residues. V shed 0 bases and J shed 5 bases, with 8 bases lying between them. Looked up from germline, CDR1 is SGHRS and CDR2 is YFSETQ. The complete variable domain, with remaining parts taken from reference TRBV5-1 and TRBJ2-2, reads KAGVTQTPRYLIKTRGQQVTLSCSPISGHRSVSWYQQTPGQGLQFLFEYFSETQRNKGNFPGRFSGRQFSNSRSEMNVSTLELGDSALYLCASSLAGQTGELFFGEGSRLTVL.

CDR3 DNA: TGTGCCAGCAGACCGCCATCTAGCGGGAGCACCTACGAGCAGTACTTC. The encoded protein is CASRPPSSGSTYEQYF. This sequence joins TRBV6-6 and TRBJ2-7, with TRBD2 matching over 10 bases. CDR3 length: 16 amino acids. Germline CDR1 reads MNHNY; CDR2 reads SVGAGI (reference sequence). Unmatched junction bases numbered 10, after V lost 6 bases and J lost 2 bases.

The chain is built from TRBV5-5 and TRBJ1-4; 7 positions match TRBD1. Trimming removed 5 bases from V and 10 bases from J; junction bases left unmatched: 14. The CDR3 runs 15 residues. Germline assignment: CDR1 SGHKS and CDR2 YYEKEE (reference sequence). The CDR3 loop is CASRKGTGEEGKLFF. As DNA, the CDR3 is TGTGCCAGCAGGAAGGGAACAGGGGAAGAGGGAAAACTGTTTTTT.